The clone carrying this TCR beta chain was counted many times. Documented time point: newly diagnosed GD, antithyroid drugs for less than 3 months. After RNA was extracted from PBMCs, the TCR library was made from it. EDTA tubes collected 7.5 to 9.5 milliliters of peripheral blood. This record belongs to a study of regulatory T cells in long-lasting Graves disease. The CDR3 is 17 amino acids. Germline V gene sequence: CDR1 ENHRY, CDR2 SYGVKD. With 4 bases clipped from V and 1 base from J, the junction kept 9 bases outside the gene matches. With iRepertoire HTBI primers and Arm-PCR of CDR3 regions, TCR beta libraries were built. TCRdb recomputed calls from the multiplex PCR reads with MiXCR, one row per CDR3 protein. The data contain some 330,000 distinct CDR3 sequences, over 9.5% of them singletons. This same sample was also part of a study on T cells in Graves' hyperthyroidism and ophthalmopathy.

The TCR originated in a woman aged 18-29 years with Graves disease. The source was peripheral blood mononuclear cells (PBMCs), collected at new diagnosis, from a patient treated with antithyroid drugs. The chain links TRBV10-3 to TRBJ2-4, with 8 bases identical to TRBD1. The CDR3 coding sequence is TGTGCCATCAGTGTAAACGCCAGGGGGCTGGCCAAAAACATTCAGTACTTC. Translation: CAISVNARGLAKNIQYF.